This section outlines one TCR beta chain sequence together with its context. This receptor's antigen is unknown. Qualities for individual bases were not recorded, and no much larger clone is one base off. This sample stems from a study of blood T cell dynamics during melanoma immunotherapy (dated by TCRdb to about 2020). Background for the entire study: All patients had metastatic melanoma and were given first-line pembrolizumab or nivolumab plus ipilimumab as standard of care in the United Kingdom. To identify early correlates of response, the study profiled peripheral T cell receptor repertoires in patients with metastatic melanoma before and after one cycle of checkpoint inhibitor therapy. The training cohort was made up of consecutive patients, while a further independent group of patients from the same centre was pooled to form an external validation set.

A fixed 350 ng of DNA was loaded for every bulk PBMC sample. TCR beta CDR3 sequences were amplified from genomic DNA with the immunoSEQ TCRb Assay kit following manufacturer instructions. The KAPA Library Quantification Kit for Illumina platforms was used to quantify pooled libraries by qPCR. Sequencing of the pooled libraries was done on an Illumina NextSeq 500, with clustering at about 0.55-1.2 pM. The study's processing was this. Analysis of the TCR data relied on immunoSEQ ANALYZER and the R LymphoSeq package. A rearrangement efficiency score was calculated as productive divided by the sum of productive and non-productive CDR3 sequences. Clonality was assessed using the Gini coefficient and diversity using the Renyi index at alpha=1, with pairwise comparisons between timepoints within each patient. Clonal relatedness used an edit distance of 3, and repertoire similarity used the Bhattacharyya coefficient, both computed in LymphoSeq. Linear discriminant analysis on week-3 changes in clonality and diversity was built with the R MASS and caret packages to classify response. TCRdb obtained this table from immuneACCESS and retained in-frame rearrangements with V and J assigned. These tables miss some clones; where compared with another copy, unresolved V genes account for less than half of the shortfall, and the remainder is unexplained. The V and J calls and the clone size are those of that table, but D and trimming were determined from the DNA. The sample data list several thousand clones, and 80% to 90% of these were observed just once. Around 2% of the sample is taken by the ten largest.

Germline trimming: 5 bases from V, 3 bases from J; junction bases outside gene matches: 2. CDR1 is given as SEHNR and CDR2 as FQNEAQ, both from the germline V gene (reference sequence). From cysteine to phenylalanine, the CDR3 is 13 amino acids long. Left in the record is the CDR3 DNA by itself, 39 bases read in frame from the first base. The sample's time point label, decoded: pre-treatment baseline. Blood samples were taken at two points: before treatment (T0) and at week 3 (W3), which came after the first cycle of checkpoint blockade. Except for two patients with rapid clinical progression, response was assessed 12 weeks after the first infusion by RECIST 1.1; disease control meant complete response, partial response or stable disease. Patients were excluded for prior systemic cancer treatment, concomitant immunosuppressant therapy or synchronous other active malignancies. TCR beta was sequenced in both bulk PBMC and plasma cell-free DNA in order to track circulating cells as well as T cell turnover. Lymphoprep and SepMate tubes were used to isolate PBMC from blood, and red cell lysis was then performed. QIAamp DNA Blood Mini kits were used to extract DNA from PBMC and sorted T cell subsets.

General study outcomes and caveats: Whether the T cell clones driving repertoire changes were melanoma-specific or reflected general immune activation could not be determined in the study. Unlike progressors, patients who went on to achieve disease control showed a bifurcated reorganization of the PBMC repertoire at W3, with either increased clonality or increased diversity. The relatively small sample size was recognized as a factor that could limit how well the results generalize.

Sample: blood, taken from a patient treated with checkpoint blockade. The sequence is built from TRBV7-9 and TRBJ1-1; 8 bases in between match TRBD1. This TCR derives from a human donor with melanoma. The bases are TGTGCCAGCAGCCAGGGGGCTGACACTGAAGCTTTCTTT. This is translated as CASSQGADTEAFF.